The clone carrying this TCR beta chain was detected many times. Its cognate antigen is unknown. This record belongs to a study of T cell repertoires in cytomegalovirus infection. Looking at the study overall: Both recently identified HLA-C-restricted and well-studied HLA-B-restricted CMV epitopes were used in the study. Evidence of both CMV infection and a matching HLA type came from public TCR beta signatures.

V shed 4 bases and J shed 2 bases, with 17 bases lying between them. The CDR3 has 17 residues. TCRdb analysed the reads with MiXCR anew, one entry per CDR3 protein. This sample has hundreds of thousands of distinct CDR3 sequences, with around 30% found just once. Specimen: cultured PBMCs, collected from culture after CMV antigen stimulation. The TCR was taken from a human donor in good health (CMV status not recorded). Some clones in this sample may be carry-over from other donors' samples. The chain has TRBV12-3 or TRBV12-4 and TRBJ2-2, with D perhaps TRBD2 (6 bases). CDR3 in amino acids: CASSSHVSGPNTGELFF. The CDR3 bases are TGTGCCAGCAGTTCTCACGTAAGCGGGCCCAACACCGGGGAGCTGTTTTTT.